The 26 T cell receptor beta chains in this list originate from one sample, sequenced in a study of blood T cell repertoires in COVID-19. The method was immunoSEQ multiplex PCR; TCRdb's version includes in-frame clones alone and lacks a portion of them. The data show approximately 230,000 clones, 85% to 90% seen once. Sequencing was performed on PBMCs or T cells enriched from blood (not recorded which). These receptors were obtained from a man in his forties who had recovered from COVID-19.

The J gene is TRBJ2-3, the V gene TRBV27, with 7 bases matching TRBD2. The ends lost 5 bases at V and 0 bases at J; junction bases unmatched: 5. The CDR3 consists of 15 residues. Germline CDR1 and CDR2: MNHEY and SMNVEV (reference sequence). The CDR3 DNA reads TGTGCCAGCAGTGTGGGTAGCGGGAGCACAGATACGCAGTATTTT. Protein sequence: CASSVGSGSTDTQYF.

V and J are TRBV28 and TRBJ2-7; D possibly corresponds to TRBD2 (6 bases). Trimming removed 4 bases at V and 7 bases at J, with 8 bases between. The germline V gene has CDR1 MDHEN and CDR2 SYDVKM. The CDR3 is made up of 11 amino acids. The CDR3 reads CASSSEGEQYF. CDR3 bases: TGTGCCAGCAGTTCGGAGGGGGAGCAGTACTTC.

This clone was seen only a few times. The CDR3 nucleotides are TGTGCCAGCAGTTACATGGCGGGGACCCAGTACTTC. It encodes CASSYMAGTQYF. This chain connects TRBV6-2 or TRBV6-3 to TRBJ2-5; tentative D call: TRBD2 (5 bases). There are 12 residues in the CDR3. V was pared by 2 bases and J by 7 bases, with 8 bases between. The germline V gene encodes CDR1 MNHEY and CDR2 SVGEGT.

The chain employs TRBV5-1 and TRBJ2-1; 8 nucleotides line up with TRBD1. The CDR3 runs to 15 residues. V trimming: 2 bases; J trimming: 9 bases; junction bases outside the gene matches: 10. CDR1 is SGHRS and CDR2 is YFSETQ in the germline V gene. CDR3 region: CASSFGTGLISEQFF. CDR3 bases: TGCGCCAGCAGCTTCGGGACAGGCCTTATCAGTGAGCAGTTCTTC. Full variable domain (outside the CDR3, taken from reference TRBV5-1 and TRBJ2-1): KAGVTQTPRYLIKTRGQQVTLSCSPISGHRSVSWYQQTPGQGLQFLFEYFSETQRNKGNFPGRFSGRQFSNSRSEMNVSTLELGDSALYLCASSFGTGLISEQFFGPGTRLTVL.

The V gene is TRBV18, the J gene TRBJ2-5, with a weak D call TRBD1 (6 bases). There are 14 residues in the CDR3. The V end was cut by 2 bases, the J end by 5 bases, with 12 bases between. The germline V gene encodes CDR1 KGHSH and CDR2 LQKENI. The CDR3 region has the DNA TGTGCCAGCTCACCAGGGGGCCAACCGGAGACCCAGTACTTC. It translates to CASSPGGQPETQYF.

The rearrangement uses TRBV19 and TRBJ2-7; 13 nucleotides agree with TRBD2. The germline V gene has CDR1 LNHDA and CDR2 SQIVND (reference sequence). The CDR3 is 15 residues long. V was clipped by 6 bases and J by 3 bases; unmatched bases: 5. The CDR3 sequence: CASSKLAGGIYEQYF. CDR3 bases: TGTGCCAGTAGCAAACTAGCGGGAGGGATCTACGAGCAGTACTTC.

This clone rates as medium-sized. This chain joins TRBV4-2 and TRBJ2-7, with 8 bases fitting TRBD2. CDR1 LGHNA and CDR2 YNFKEQ come from the germline V gene. J lost 5 bases, V lost 2 bases, and 23 bases had no gene match. The length of the CDR3 is 20 residues. In DNA, the CDR3 is TGTGCCAGCAGCCAATACGTATCGGGAAGGTCAGCGGGAGTTCCCCACGAGCAGTACTTC. This encodes CASSQYVSGRSAGVPHEQYF.

This chain uses TRBV4-1 with TRBJ2-4; maybe TRBD1 (5 bases). V lost 3 bases to trimming and J lost 5 bases, with 11 bases between them. Germline CDR1 MGHRA, CDR2 YSYEKL. The length of the CDR3 is 14 residues. CDR3 bases: TGCGCCAGCAGCCAGGCAGGGATCGAAAACATTCAGTACTTC. Translation: CASSQAGIENIQYF.

V gene TRBV5-8 combines with J gene TRBJ1-6; 9 nucleotides align to TRBD1. The CDR3 loop spans 15 amino acids. Unmatched junction bases numbered 7, after V lost 5 bases and J lost 7 bases. Germline V CDR1 and CDR2: SGHTS, YDEGEE. The CDR3 here is CASSRGQGWNSPLHF. The CDR3 nucleotides are TGTGCCAGCAGTCGGGGACAGGGTTGGAATTCACCCCTCCACTTT.

The rearrangement links TRBV28 to TRBJ1-1; D ambiguous. Looked up from germline, CDR1 is MDHEN and CDR2 is SYDVKM. V was clipped by 4 bases and J by 9 bases, with 21 bases between them. This CDR3 contains 15 residues. The CDR3 DNA reads as TGTGCCAGCAGTTCTCCCGCTTACAGCCTCCGCCAAGCTTTCTTT. Translating gives CASSSPAYSLRQAFF.

V usage is TRBV4-1 and J usage is TRBJ2-1; a weak D match, TRBD1 (6 bases). Germline-derived CDR1 and CDR2 are MGHRA and YSYEKL. The CDR3 runs 12 residues. V lost 8 bases, J lost 7 bases, and 12 bases lay in between. The DNA of the CDR3 is TGCGCCAGCTCCAGGGGAAGTAATGAGCAGTTCTTC. Translating gives CASSRGSNEQFF.

The V call is TRBV28, the J call TRBJ2-2; D not certain. This CDR3 comprises 14 residues. Trimming removed 3 bases from V and 4 bases from J, with 9 bases in between. Germline assignment: CDR1 MDHEN and CDR2 SYDVKM. DNA for the CDR3: TGTGCCAGCAGTTTCCAGGTTGTCACCGGGGAGCTGTTTTTT. This sequence encodes CASSFQVVTGELFF.

V and J are TRBV7-2 and TRBJ2-2; D not certain. The CDR3 contains 13 residues. The germline V and J ends were trimmed by 3 bases and 7 bases, with 9 bases remaining between them. The germline gives CDR1 SGHTA, CDR2 FQGNSA. In DNA form, the CDR3 reads TGTGCCAGCAGCTTGGGCTTTGGCGGGGAGCTGTTTTTT. This translates into CASSLGFGGELFF.

The chain uses TRBV5-1 and TRBJ2-3, with 7 bases lining up with TRBD1. V lost 0 bases and J lost 3; bases outside the gene matches: 7. In germline, CDR1 is SGHRS, CDR2 YFSETQ. The CDR3 has 16 residues. CDR3 coding DNA: TGCGCCAGCAGCTTGGGGGCAGGGGGAAGAACAGATACGCAGTATTTT. The encoded protein is CASSLGAGGRTDTQYF.

The chain couples TRBV4-1 to TRBJ1-2; the D gene is possibly TRBD1 (5 bases). The CDR3 consists of 14 residues. Trimming took off 1 base at V and 5 bases at J, with 11 bases between the two ends. CDR1 MGHRA and CDR2 YSYEKL come from the germline V gene. CDR3 nucleotide sequence: TGCGCCAGCAGCCAAGCGGAGGGGCCGTATGGCTACACCTTC. It specifies CASSQAEGPYGYTF.

This chain joins TRBV27 and TRBJ1-2, with 9 bases matching TRBD1. Trimming cost V 4 bases and J 2 bases; bases outside gene matches: 8. Germline CDR1 reads MNHEY; CDR2 reads SMNVEV (reference sequence). The CDR3 spans 16 residues. CDR3 sequence (DNA): TGTGCCAGCAGTTCCCCGGGACAGGGAGGAAACTATGGCTACACCTTC. Its protein is CASSSPGQGGNYGYTF.

This clone occurred once. CDR3 sequence (DNA): TGTGCCAGCAGTTACGGACAGGGCGAAGATACGCAGTATTTT. Translating gives CASSYGQGEDTQYF. The rearrangement uses TRBV6-5 and TRBJ2-3; 8 bases match TRBD1. CDR1 MNHEY and CDR2 SVGAGI come from the germline V gene. The CDR3 extends over 14 amino acids. Trimming cost V 2 bases and J 5 bases; bases outside gene matches: 3.

The J gene is TRBJ2-1, the V gene TRBV19; TRBD1 matches 9 bases. Per the germline V gene, CDR1 is LNHDA and CDR2 is SQIVND (reference sequence). With V trimmed by 5 bases and J by 0 bases, 5 bases remained unmatched. The CDR3 covers 16 residues. The CDR3 protein is CASSSTGGISYNEQFF. The CDR3 nucleotides are TGTGCCAGTAGTTCCACAGGGGGCATCTCCTACAATGAGCAGTTCTTC.

This clone was seen only once. The rearrangement uses TRBV7-8 and TRBJ2-7, with 10 bases aligning to TRBD1. The CDR3 loop spans 14 amino acids. Germline CDR1 SGHVS, CDR2 FQNEAQ. V was pared by 4 bases and J by 4 bases, with 4 bases of the junction left unmatched. The CDR3 DNA reads TGTGCCAGCAGCTCCCGGACAGGGGGTTACGAGCAGTACTTC. This encodes CASSSRTGGYEQYF.

The sample holds one count of this clone. The chain recombines TRBV5-4 with TRBJ1-2; D uncertain. This CDR3 contains 14 residues. V was shortened by 0 bases and J by 2 bases, with 8 bases between the two germline ends. Germline CDR1 is SGHNT and CDR2 is YYREEE (reference sequence). CDR3 region: CASSLAAENYGYTF. CDR3 DNA sequence: TGTGCCAGCAGCTTGGCCGCGGAAAACTATGGCTACACCTTC.

Notes on this clone: In the same sample, other DNA sequences code for this CDR3. The rearrangement uses TRBV4-2 and TRBJ2-5, with 8 bases lining up with TRBD2. The length of the CDR3 is 16 residues. V shed 0 bases and J 5 bases; nucleotides not matched to a gene: 8. Per the germline V gene, CDR1 is LGHNA and CDR2 is YNFKEQ. CDR3 amino acids: CASSQDLAGGEETQYF. The CDR3 bases are TGTGCCAGCAGCCAAGATTTGGCCGGGGGGGAGGAGACCCAGTACTTC.

This clone was counted once. This chain connects TRBV13 to TRBJ1-2; 8 bases are shared with TRBD1. J lost 1 base, V lost 5 bases, and 15 bases had no gene match. The germline CDR1 and CDR2 sequences are PRHDT and FYEKMQ (reference sequence). This CDR3 is 18 amino acids long. The DNA for the CDR3 is TGTGCCAGCAGCAGACAGGGGCCGCTATCAGACTTTAACTATGGCTACACCTTC. Amino acid sequence: CASSRQGPLSDFNYGYTF.

The chain has TRBV7-8 and TRBJ2-1; TRBD2 matches 13 bases. Germline loops: CDR1 SGHVS, CDR2 FQNEAQ. This CDR3 has 21 residues. J gave up 0 bases and V 2 bases, and 13 bases lay outside the gene matches. CDR3 nucleotides: TGTGCCAGCAGCTTACCACCGCCTGGGACTAGCGGGACGAGCTCCTACAATGAGCAGTTCTTC. It encodes CASSLPPPGTSGTSSYNEQFF. The variable domain in full, with the rest retrieved from reference TRBV7-8 and TRBJ2-1, is GAGVSQSPRYKVAKRGQDVALRCDPISGHVSLFWYQQALGQGPEFLTYFQNEAQLDKSGLPSDRFFAERPEGSVSTLKIQRTQQEDSAVYLCASSLPPPGTSGTSSYNEQFFGPGTRLTVL.

The rearrangement links TRBV7-6 to TRBJ2-3, with 11 positions matching TRBD2. Germline V gene sequence: CDR1 SGHVS, CDR2 FNYEAQ. This CDR3 spans 17 amino acids. The V gene end was trimmed by 4 bases and the J gene end by 2 bases; junction bases not matched to a gene: 8. In DNA form, the CDR3 reads TGTGCCAGCAGCTCCGTAGCGGGGGGGTCGTTCACAGATACGCAGTATTTT. Its protein product is CASSSVAGGSFTDTQYF.

The chain joins TRBV10-3 to TRBJ2-1; possible D gene TRBD1, 7 bases. The CDR3 consists of 13 residues. Germline CDR1 and CDR2: ENHRY and SYGVKD. V was cut by 10 bases and J by 7 bases, with 17 bases left in between. In DNA, the CDR3 is TGTGCCACCGCACGGGGGACAGCGAATGAGCAGTTCTTC. Translated: CATARGTANEQFF.

The chain has TRBV5-1 and TRBJ2-2; D is undetermined. V shed 6 bases and J shed 0 bases, with 12 bases lying between them. The CDR3 loop spans 15 amino acids. Germline CDR1 SGHRS, CDR2 YFSETQ. The CDR3, as DNA: TGCGCCAGCACTTCGGCCAGGACGAACACCGGGGAGCTGTTTTTT. It encodes CASTSARTNTGELFF.